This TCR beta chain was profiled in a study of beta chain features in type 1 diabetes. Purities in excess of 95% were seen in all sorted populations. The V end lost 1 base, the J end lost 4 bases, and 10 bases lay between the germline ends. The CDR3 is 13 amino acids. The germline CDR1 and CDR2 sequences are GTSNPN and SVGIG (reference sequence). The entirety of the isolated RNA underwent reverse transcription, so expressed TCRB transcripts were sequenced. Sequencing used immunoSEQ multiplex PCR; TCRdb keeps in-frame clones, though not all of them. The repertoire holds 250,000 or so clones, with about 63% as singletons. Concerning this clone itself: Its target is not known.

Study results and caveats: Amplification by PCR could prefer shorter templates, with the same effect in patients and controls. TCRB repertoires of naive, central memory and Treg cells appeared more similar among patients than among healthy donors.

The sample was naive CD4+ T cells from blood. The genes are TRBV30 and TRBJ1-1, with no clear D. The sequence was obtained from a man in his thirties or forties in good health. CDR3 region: CAWSEVRGTEAFF. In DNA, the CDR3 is TGTGCCTGGAGTGAGGTCAGAGGCACTGAAGCTTTCTTT.